Listed below are T cell receptor beta chains from one sample, sequenced in a study of T cells in Graves' hyperthyroidism and ophthalmopathy. TCRdb re-derived calls from the multiplex PCR reads in MiXCR, one entry per CDR3 protein. The sample contains around 600,000 distinct CDR3 sequences, approximately 15% of which appear only once. Sequenced material: blood. The receptors originated from a woman aged 50 to 60 with Graves' ophthalmopathy. CDR3s include the opening cysteine and the closing phenylalanine or tryptophan. A D gene is named only where the DNA matches it firmly. Not every row has a clone size; where given, it reads once, few, many or a size class.

clone_size | d_call | j_call | v_call | cdr3_aa | cdr3_nt
many | - | TRBJ1-1 | TRBV29-1 | CSVKESGPNTEAFF | TGCAGCGTTAAGGAATCAGGGCCCAACACTGAAGCTTTCTTT
few | - | TRBJ1-1 | TRBV7-7 | CASSLGPGAEAFF | TGTGCTAGCAGCTTAGGACCGGGCGCTGAAGCTTTCTTT
many | TRBD2 | TRBJ2-3 | TRBV5-1 | CASSLEPGLAANTQYF | TGCGCCAGCAGCTTGGAACCGGGACTAGCGGCTAATACGCAGTATTTT
few | - | TRBJ1-2 | TRBV28 | CATSDGYTF | TGTGCCACCTCGGATGGCTACACCTTC
- | TRBD2 | TRBJ2-1 | TRBV29-1 | CSADGTSGINIVYNEQFF | TGCAGCGCTGATGGGACTAGCGGGATTAATATTGTTTACAATGAGCAGTTCTTC
many | - | TRBJ1-1 | TRBV18 | CASSAKQGNTEAFF | TGTGCCAGCTCAGCAAAACAAGGGAACACTGAAGCTTTCTTT
many | TRBD1 | TRBJ1-1 | TRBV30 | CAWPGQGGGHTEAFF | TGTGCCTGGCCGGGACAGGGAGGCGGTCACACTGAAGCTTTCTTT
- | TRBD1 | TRBJ1-3 | TRBV25-1 | CASSAGQGGYTIYF | TGTGCCAGCAGTGCGGGACAGGGGGGATACACCATATATTTT
many | TRBD2 | TRBJ2-5 | TRBV12-3/TRBV12-4 | CASNLAGEGTQYF | TGTGCCAGCAATTTAGCGGGAGAGGGGACCCAGTACTTC
many | TRBD2 | TRBJ2-7 | TRBV7-2 | CASSNPSGSLYEQYF | TGTGCCAGCAGCAACCCTAGCGGGAGTCTCTACGAGCAGTACTTC
many | - | TRBJ2-2 | TRBV10-3 | CAIPRSTPSTGELFF | TGTGCCATCCCCCGGAGTACTCCGAGCACCGGGGAGCTGTTTTTT
- | - | TRBJ2-2 | TRBV27 | CASSFEPDTGELFF | TGTGCCAGCAGTTTTGAACCTGACACCGGGGAGCTGTTTTTT
few | TRBD2 | TRBJ2-5 | TRBV10-3 | CAISEWTSGAQETQYF | TGTGCCATCAGTGAGTGGACTAGCGGGGCCCAAGAGACCCAGTACTTC
many | - | TRBJ2-2 | TRBV12-3/TRBV12-4 | CASSPGPIGELFF | TGTGCCAGCAGTCCTGGGCCGATAGGGGAGCTGTTTTTT
- | TRBD2 | TRBJ2-1 | TRBV11-3 | CASSLGASGRSYNEQFF | TGTGCCAGCAGCTTAGGGGCTAGCGGGAGATCCTACAATGAGCAGTTCTTC
many | TRBD1 | TRBJ2-7 | TRBV2 | CASNPGTGFSYEQYF | TGTGCCAGCAATCCCGGGACAGGGTTTTCCTACGAGCAGTACTTC
few | TRBD1 | TRBJ2-7 | TRBV29-1 | CSAGDRASYEQYF | TGCAGCGCCGGGGACAGGGCCTCTTACGAGCAGTACTTC
many | - | TRBJ2-7 | TRBV20-1 | CSAMKDSRYEQYF | TGCAGTGCTATGAAGGACTCTCGCTACGAGCAGTACTTC
- | TRBD2 | TRBJ2-1 | TRBV5-6 | CASSSLPGLGPGGSYNEQFF | TGTGCCAGCAGCTCTCTCCCGGGACTAGGCCCCGGGGGCTCCTACAATGAGCAGTTCTTC
many | - | TRBJ2-7 | TRBV28 | CASRDGAYEQYF | TGTGCCAGTAGGGACGGAGCCTACGAGCAGTACTTC
- | - | TRBJ2-2 | TRBV18 | CASSPLPPNRPTGELFF | TGTGCCAGCTCACCACTCCCTCCCAACAGACCCACCGGGGAGCTGTTTTTT
many | - | TRBJ1-1 | TRBV29-1 | CSVVRDYRNLNTEAFF | TGCAGCGTTGTTCGGGACTACCGTAACTTGAACACTGAAGCTTTCTTT
many | TRBD1 | TRBJ1-4 | TRBV28 | CASSHAGTGVEKLFF | TGTGCCAGCAGTCACGCCGGGACAGGGGTTGAAAAACTGTTTTTT
- | - | TRBJ1-5 | TRBV28 | CASKSRRYSNQPQHF | TGTGCCAGCAAGTCCCGCCGGTATAGCAATCAGCCCCAGCATTTT
many | - | TRBJ2-7 | TRBV28 | CASSPASYSYEQYF | TGTGCCAGCAGTCCCGCCAGCTACTCCTACGAGCAGTACTTC
- | - | TRBJ2-4 | TRBV6-5 | CASSHSLGGHIQYF | TGTGCCAGCAGCCACTCGTTGGGGGGGCACATTCAGTACTTC
few | - | TRBJ2-2 | TRBV7-9 | CASSSTNRAGVGELFF | TGTGCCAGCAGCTCCACGAATCGAGCCGGGGTCGGGGAGCTGTTTTTT
many | TRBD2 | TRBJ2-5 | TRBV27 | CASSYRTSLETQYF | TGTGCCAGCAGTTACCGGACTAGCTTAGAGACCCAGTACTTC
many | TRBD2 | TRBJ2-1 | TRBV12-3/TRBV12-4 | CASSLGTSVWDEQFF | TGTGCCAGCAGTTTAGGGACTAGCGTCTGGGATGAGCAGTTCTTC
- | TRBD1 | TRBJ1-4 | TRBV2 | CASRAGTGGLGGNEKLFF | TGTGCCAGCAGAGCCGGGACAGGGGGCTTGGGTGGGAACGAAAAACTGTTTTTT
many | TRBD2 | TRBJ2-3 | TRBV29-1 | CSVLAGLADTQYF | TGCAGCGTACTAGCGGGATTGGCAGATACGCAGTATTTT
many | - | TRBJ1-2 | TRBV7-6 | CASSTQLYSGYTF | TGTGCCAGCAGCACTCAGCTTTACTCTGGCTACACCTTC
many | TRBD2 | TRBJ2-5 | TRBV27 | CASSRGLAGRGETQYF | TGTGCCAGCAGTCGGGGACTAGCGGGAAGAGGAGAGACCCAGTACTTC
- | - | TRBJ1-1 | TRBV19 | CASSPRAEMNTEAFF | TGTGCCAGTAGTCCCCGGGCAGAGATGAACACTGAAGCTTTCTTT
many | TRBD2 | TRBJ2-5 | TRBV7-2 | CASSFRTSGRPYQETQYF | TGTGCCAGCAGCTTTAGGACTAGCGGGAGGCCCTACCAAGAGACCCAGTACTTC
- | TRBD2 | TRBJ2-2 | TRBV4-3 | CASSPRGLAGELFF | TGCGCCAGCAGCCCGAGGGGACTAGCGGGGGAGCTGTTTTTT
many | - | TRBJ1-1 | TRBV5-1 | CASSLALMTANTEAFF | TGCGCCAGCAGCTTGGCCTTAATGACAGCGAACACTGAAGCTTTCTTT
- | TRBD2 | TRBJ2-7 | TRBV14 | CASSQGRGGFFSERYF | TGTGCCAGCAGCCAAGGCCGGGGGGGTTTCTTCTCCGAGCGGTACTTC
many | TRBD2 | TRBJ2-1 | TRBV20-1 | CSARDLAGGPSYNEQFF | TGCAGTGCTAGAGACCTAGCGGGAGGCCCCTCCTACAATGAGCAGTTCTTC
- | - | TRBJ2-5 | TRBV5-1 | CASSFGEQETQYF | TGCGCCAGCAGCTTTGGGGAGCAGGAGACCCAGTACTTC
many | - | TRBJ1-1 | TRBV18 | CASSPLEGPPNTEAFF | TGTGCCAGCTCACCACTAGAGGGGCCCCCAAACACTGAAGCTTTCTTT
few | TRBD2 | TRBJ2-2 | TRBV14 | CASSLRTSGRARDTGELFF | TGTGCCAGCAGCTTACGGACTAGCGGGAGGGCGCGGGACACCGGGGAGCTGTTTTTT
many | - | TRBJ1-3 | TRBV7-2 | CASSLQVRSSGNTIYF | TGTGCCAGCAGCTTACAGGTCAGGTCCTCTGGAAACACCATATATTTT
many | TRBD2 | TRBJ2-5 | TRBV6-1 | CASSEWAILAGKETQYF | TGTGCCAGCAGTGAATGGGCTATTCTAGCGGGAAAAGAGACCCAGTACTTC
many | - | TRBJ2-7 | TRBV27 | CASSFSGGRWYEQYF | TGTGCCAGCAGTTTTTCAGGTGGGCGGTGGTACGAGCAGTACTTC
once | - | TRBJ2-7 | TRBV7-6 | CASSLAWTENYEQYF | TGTGCCAGCAGCTTAGCCTGGACAGAGAACTACGAGCAGTACTTC
few | TRBD2 | TRBJ2-1 | TRBV9 | CASSPGTSNYNEQFF | TGTGCCAGCAGCCCCGGGACTAGCAACTACAATGAGCAGTTCTTC
- | - | TRBJ1-1 | TRBV4-1 | CASSRTGGFAEAFF | TGCGCCAGCAGCCGAACAGGCGGGTTCGCTGAAGCTTTCTTT
- | TRBD2 | TRBJ2-1 | TRBV20-1 | CSARAKRGLSYNEQFF | TGCAGTGCTAGAGCCAAGCGGGGTCTCTCCTACAATGAGCAGTTCTTC
many | TRBD1 | TRBJ1-1 | TRBV2 | CASSRDRQNTEAFF | TGTGCCAGCAGCCGGGACAGGCAGAACACTGAAGCTTTCTTT